Following are 6 T cell receptor beta chains from one sample sequenced in a study of CD8 T cells in Susac syndrome. A quantity of about 0.5 to 1 ug RNA underwent reverse transcription using random hexamers. TCRdb fed the immunoSEQ multiplex PCR reads into MiXCR, producing one record per CDR3 protein. The table records roughly 120,000 distinct CDR3 sequences, about 94% of them present only once. Sequencing input: CD4+ T cells from PBMCs. The receptor set was obtained from a human donor with multiple sclerosis.

The sample holds one count of this clonotype. This chain links TRBV6-1 with TRBJ2-1, with TRBD2 matching over 12 bases. The germline V gene has CDR1 MNHNS and CDR2 SASEGT. V shed 8 bases and J 7 bases; nucleotides not matched to a gene: 9. The CDR3 extends over 15 amino acids. CDR3 amino acids: CASCLTSGRLNEQFF. CDR3 nucleotides: TGTGCCAGCTGTCTGACTAGCGGGAGACTAAATGAGCAGTTCTTC.

The J gene is TRBJ2-7, the V gene TRBV30; the match to TRBD1 covers 9 bases. The trim removed 1 base at V and 4 bases at J, leaving 5 bases unmatched. The CDR3 runs 14 residues. Germline CDR1 GTSNPN, CDR2 SVGIG (reference sequence). The CDR3 reads CAWSATGTGYEQYF. For the CDR3, the DNA is TGTGCCTGGAGTGCCACCGGGACAGGGTACGAGCAGTACTTC.

The chain combines TRBV20-1 with TRBJ2-1; D tentatively reads TRBD1 or TRBD2 (5 bases each). The CDR3 has 13 residues. V lost 5 bases, J lost 6 bases, and 14 bases lay in between. From germline, CDR1 is DFQATT and CDR2 SNEGSKA (reference sequence). The CDR3 protein is CSAGDLLFNEQFF. CDR3 bases: TGCAGTGCTGGGGACCTCCTATTCAATGAGCAGTTCTTC.

This chain joins TRBV2 and TRBJ1-2, with 7 nucleotides matching TRBD1. The CDR3 has 12 residues. The V gene's germline CDR1 is SNHLY and CDR2 FYNNEI. With V trimmed by 8 bases and J by 3 bases, 3 bases remained unmatched. CDR3 DNA sequence: TGTGCCAGCGTAACAGGGGACTATGGCTACACCTTC. Translating it yields CASVTGDYGYTF.

The chain uses TRBV5-4 and TRBJ2-1, with TRBD2 identical over 15 bases. Trimming removed 0 bases from V and 9 bases from J; junction bases left unmatched: 1. The germline CDR1 and CDR2 sequences are SGHNT and YYREEE (reference sequence). This CDR3 contains 15 residues. The CDR3 nucleotides read TGTGCCAGCAGCTTGGGGACTAGCGGGAGGGGTGAGCAGTTCTTC. Its translation: CASSLGTSGRGEQFF.

In this sample, this clonotype turned up once. The J gene is TRBJ1-1, the V gene TRBV6-5, with TRBD1 as a possible D gene (6 bases). Trimming pared 5 bases from V and 0 bases from J, leaving 19 bases between. The V gene's germline CDR1 is MNHEY and CDR2 SVGAGI. CDR3 length: 17 residues. DNA of the CDR3: TGTGCCAGCAGTACCCGAACCGGGGGCCGTATGAACACTGAAGCTTTCTTT. This sequence encodes CASSTRTGGRMNTEAFF.